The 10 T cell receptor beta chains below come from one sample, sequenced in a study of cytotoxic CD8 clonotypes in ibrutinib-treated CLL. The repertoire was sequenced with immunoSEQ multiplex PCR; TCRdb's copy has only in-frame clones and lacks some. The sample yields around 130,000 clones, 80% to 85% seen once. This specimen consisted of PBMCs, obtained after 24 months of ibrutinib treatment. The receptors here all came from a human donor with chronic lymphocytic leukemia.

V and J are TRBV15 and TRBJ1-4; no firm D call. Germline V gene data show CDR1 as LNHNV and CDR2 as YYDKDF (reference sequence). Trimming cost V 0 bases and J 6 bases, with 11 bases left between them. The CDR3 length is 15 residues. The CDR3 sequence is CATSRDRRGDEKLFF. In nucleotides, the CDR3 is TGTGCCACCAGCAGAGATAGGCGGGGAGATGAAAAACTGTTTTTT.

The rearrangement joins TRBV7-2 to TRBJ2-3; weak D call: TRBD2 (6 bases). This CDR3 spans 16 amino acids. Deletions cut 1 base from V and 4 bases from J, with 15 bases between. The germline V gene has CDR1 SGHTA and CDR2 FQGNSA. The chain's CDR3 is CASSLGGGWVSDTQYF. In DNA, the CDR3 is TGTGCCAGCAGCTTAGGAGGAGGGTGGGTTTCAGATACGCAGTATTTT.

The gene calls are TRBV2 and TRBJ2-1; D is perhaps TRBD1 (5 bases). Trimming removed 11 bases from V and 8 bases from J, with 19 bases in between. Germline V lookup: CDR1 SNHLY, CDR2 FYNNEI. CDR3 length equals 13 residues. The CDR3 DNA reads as TGTGCCTTGTTCAGGGTGAAGCTCGATGAGCAGTTCTTC. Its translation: CALFRVKLDEQFF. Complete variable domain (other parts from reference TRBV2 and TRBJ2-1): EPEVTQTPSHQVTQMGQEVILRCVPISNHLYFYWYRQILGQKVEFLVSFYNNEISEKSEIFDDQFSVERPDGSNFTLKIRSTKLEDSAMYFCALFRVKLDEQFFGPGTRLTVL.

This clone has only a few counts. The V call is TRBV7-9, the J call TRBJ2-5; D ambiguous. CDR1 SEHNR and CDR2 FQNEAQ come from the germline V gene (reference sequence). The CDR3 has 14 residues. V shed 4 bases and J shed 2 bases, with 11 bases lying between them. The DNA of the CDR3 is TGTGCCAGCAGCTCTTGGCTAAAACAAGAGACCCAGTACTTC. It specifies CASSSWLKQETQYF.

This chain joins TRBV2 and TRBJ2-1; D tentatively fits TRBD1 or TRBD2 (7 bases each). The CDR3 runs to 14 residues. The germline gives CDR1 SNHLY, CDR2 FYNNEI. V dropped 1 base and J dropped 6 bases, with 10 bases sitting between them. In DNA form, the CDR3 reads TGTGCCAGCAGTGAAGTCAGGGGGGGCAATGAGCAGTTCTTC. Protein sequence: CASSEVRGGNEQFF.

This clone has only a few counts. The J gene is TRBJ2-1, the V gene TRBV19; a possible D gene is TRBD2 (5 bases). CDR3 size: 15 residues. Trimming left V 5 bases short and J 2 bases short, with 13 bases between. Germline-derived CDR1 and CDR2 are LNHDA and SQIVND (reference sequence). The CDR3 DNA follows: TGTGCCAGTAGTCCCCGGGAAGCAACCTACAATGAGCAGTTCTTC. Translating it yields CASSPREATYNEQFF.

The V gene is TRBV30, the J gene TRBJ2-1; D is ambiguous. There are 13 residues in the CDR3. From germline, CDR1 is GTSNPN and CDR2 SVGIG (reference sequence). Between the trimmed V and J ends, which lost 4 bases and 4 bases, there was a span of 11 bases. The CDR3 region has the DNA TGTGCCTGGACCCCCGTCCGATACAATGAGCAGTTCTTC. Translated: CAWTPVRYNEQFF.

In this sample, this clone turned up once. Here the CDR3 reads CASSIRGPYEQYF. The CDR3 coding sequence is TGTGCCAGTAGTATTAGGGGACCCTACGAGCAGTACTTC. This chain connects TRBV19 to TRBJ2-7; the D call may be TRBD1 or TRBD2 (5 bases each). Germline V gene data show CDR1 as LNHDA and CDR2 as SQIVND (reference sequence). The CDR3 runs 13 residues. Trimming stripped 3 bases from V and 2 bases from J, with 8 bases between.

The CDR3 protein is CAWSVLQGGNEQFF. The DNA of the CDR3 is TGTGCCTGGAGTGTACTACAGGGCGGCAATGAGCAGTTCTTC. The gene calls are TRBV30 and TRBJ2-1, with a tentative D call TRBD1 (6 bases). The CDR3 is 14 amino acids. From germline, CDR1 is GTSNPN and CDR2 SVGIG (reference sequence). Trimming took 0 bases from V and 6 from J, leaving 12 bases between them.

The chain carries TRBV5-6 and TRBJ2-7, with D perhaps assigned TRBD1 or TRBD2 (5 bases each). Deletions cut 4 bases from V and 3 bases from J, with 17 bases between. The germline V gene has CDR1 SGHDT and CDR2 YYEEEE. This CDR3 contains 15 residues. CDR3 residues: CASSGNRDGNYEQYF. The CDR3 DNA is TGTGCCAGCAGCGGGAACCGGGACGGCAACTACGAGCAGTACTTC. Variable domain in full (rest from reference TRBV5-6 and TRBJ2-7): DAGVTQSPTHLIKTRGQQVTLRCSPKSGHDTVSWYQQALGQGPQFIFQYYEEEERQRGNFPDRFSGHQFPNYSSELNVNALLLGDSALYLCASSGNRDGNYEQYFGPGTRLTVT.